A single T cell receptor (beta chain) is shown here with its context. Its antigen specificity is not known. No base quality information exists; no much larger clone differs at one position. Receptors were amplified or captured by the immunoSEQ multiplex PCR assay. Held by TCRdb, this immuneACCESS table contains in-frame sequences only and omits some clones. Under half of the omission traces to an unresolved V gene where checked; the cause of the rest is unknown. Counted in this sample were around 80,000 clones; approximately 92% of them appeared once. The ten most abundant clones make up around 0.25% of the sample. The sample originates from a study of technical replicates of blood from a handful of donors (dated by TCRdb to the late 2010s). CDR1 and CDR2, per the germline V gene (reference sequence), are GTSNPN and SVGIG. V gives up 8 bases and J gives up 3 bases, and the segment between their germline ends measures 14 bases. The CDR3 starts with the cysteine, ends with the phenylalanine, and has 13 residues. CDR3 DNA only is kept here, 39 bases in frame from base 1.

Here the chain combines TRBV30 and TRBJ2-4; the D region may be TRBD1 or TRBD2, each matching 5 bases equally. This clonotype was sampled from a human donor in good health. Source material: T cells isolated from PBMCs. The nucleotide sequence reads as follows: TGTGCCGGGACCGACAGAAACAAAAACATTCAGTACTTC. Translated, it reads CAGTDRNKNIQYF.